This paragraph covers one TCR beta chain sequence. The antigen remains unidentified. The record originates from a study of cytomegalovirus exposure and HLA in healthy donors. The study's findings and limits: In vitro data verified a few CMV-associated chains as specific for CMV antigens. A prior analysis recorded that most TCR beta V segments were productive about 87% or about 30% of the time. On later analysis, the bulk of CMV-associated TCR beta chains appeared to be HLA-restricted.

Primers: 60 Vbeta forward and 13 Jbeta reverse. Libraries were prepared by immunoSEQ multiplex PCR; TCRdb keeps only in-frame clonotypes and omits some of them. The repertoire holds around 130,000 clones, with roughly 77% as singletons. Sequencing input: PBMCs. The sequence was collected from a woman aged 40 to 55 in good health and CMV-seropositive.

DNA for the CDR3: TGTGCCAGCAGCTTCACAGCCCCTCCCAGGGTAGTGGATGGCTACACCTTC. Its protein product is CASSFTAPPRVVDGYTF. This chain joins TRBV11-2 and TRBJ1-2, with D maybe TRBD1 (5 bases). Trimming stripped 3 bases from V and 6 bases from J, with 23 bases between. CDR3 size: 17 residues. From germline, CDR1 is SGHAT and CDR2 FQNNGV.